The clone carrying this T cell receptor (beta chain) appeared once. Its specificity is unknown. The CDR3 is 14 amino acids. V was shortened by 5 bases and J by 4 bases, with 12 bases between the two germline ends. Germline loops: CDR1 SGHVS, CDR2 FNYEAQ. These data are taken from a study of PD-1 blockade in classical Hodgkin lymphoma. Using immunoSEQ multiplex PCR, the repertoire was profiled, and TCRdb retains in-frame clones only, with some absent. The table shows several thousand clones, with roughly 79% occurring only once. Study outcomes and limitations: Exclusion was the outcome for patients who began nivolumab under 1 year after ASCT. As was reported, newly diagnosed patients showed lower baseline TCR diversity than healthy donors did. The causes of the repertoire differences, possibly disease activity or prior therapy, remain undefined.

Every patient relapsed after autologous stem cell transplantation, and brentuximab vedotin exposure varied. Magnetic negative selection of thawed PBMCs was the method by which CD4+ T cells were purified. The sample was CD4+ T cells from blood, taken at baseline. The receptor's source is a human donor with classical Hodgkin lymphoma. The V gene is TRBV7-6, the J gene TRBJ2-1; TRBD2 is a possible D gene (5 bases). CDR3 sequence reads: CASSRGSSYNEQFF. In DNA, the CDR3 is TGTGCCAGCAGCCGAGGGAGTTCATACAATGAGCAGTTCTTC.